This T cell receptor (beta chain) was identified during a study of blood T cell dynamics during melanoma immunotherapy. For the study at large: First-line therapy was either pembrolizumab or nivolumab with ipilimumab for metastatic melanoma.

Measured with immunoSEQ multiplex PCR; TCRdb has only the in-frame clones, and not every one. The sample holds about 17,000 clones, 87% seen once. Germline CDR1 reads ENHRY; CDR2 reads SYGVKD. This CDR3 contains 16 residues. After removal of 6 bases from V and 9 bases from J, the junction contained 13 bases not matched to a gene. Indicated time point: week 3, after first cycle of checkpoint inhibitor. Samples come from before therapy and from week 3 after the first blockade cycle. Patients had no prior systemic cancer treatment, immunosuppressants or other active cancers. Study-wide results and caveats: At W3, later disease-control patients showed bifurcated PBMC repertoire changes, unlike progressors.

Details on this clone: The antigen remains undetermined.

The sample here was blood, taken from a patient treated with checkpoint blockade. This chain connects TRBV10-3 to TRBJ2-1, with 11 bases that match TRBD2. The source is a human donor with melanoma. CDR3 sequence: CAIRRNSGRAPFEQFF. The CDR3 DNA reads TGTGCCATCAGACGTAATAGCGGGAGGGCCCCGTTTGAGCAGTTCTTC.